The 10 T cell receptor beta chains below come from one sample, sequenced in a study of tumor and adjacent non-tumor tissue in lung cancer. A modified ARM-PCR protocol with three rounds of nested PCR amplified TCRbeta. MiXCR, run by TCRdb on the multiplex PCR reads, gives a single entry per CDR3 protein. The sample has 90,000 to 110,000 distinct CDR3 sequences, roughly three fifths seen once; the top ten hold roughly 19%. This sample's RNA came from whole unsorted tissue. More than 3 cm separated this lung sample from the edge of the tumor. Sequencing was carried out using distant non-tumor lung tissue. The source of these receptors is a man aged 55-75 years with non-small cell lung cancer.

With regard to this clonotype: At one of its ends the junction is not consistent with the germline gene, which may arise from a read error. This chain connects TRBV28 to TRBJ1-5; D perhaps matches TRBD1 (5 bases). The CDR3 runs 17 residues. In germline, CDR1 is MDHEN, CDR2 SYDVKM. The DNA of the CDR3 is TGTGCCAGCAGCTGGGGTAGTGGGGGTAAAAGCAATCAGTCCCAGCATTTT. It yields the protein CASSWGSGGKSNQSQHF. The whole variable domain, filled in from reference TRBV28 and TRBJ1-5, reads DVKVTQSSRYLVKRTGEKVFLECVQDMDHENMFWYRQDPGLGLRLIYFSYDVKMKEKGDIPEGYSVSREKKERFSLILESASTNQTSMYLCASSWGSGGKSNQSQHFGDGTRLSIL.

Remarks on this clonotype: This may come from a read error, since a much larger clone is one base off. The chain is built from TRBV20-1 and TRBJ2-1, with D possibly being TRBD2 (5 bases). CDR3 length equals 11 residues. CDR1 and CDR2 from the germline V gene are DFQATT and SNEGSKA (reference sequence). The CDR3 DNA reads TGCAGTACTAGTAGACACTTAGAGCAGTTCTTC. Its protein product is CSTSRHLEQFF.

By sample share, this clonotype is medium-sized. The J gene is TRBJ1-1, the V gene TRBV11-3, with D hard to call. Germline lookup yields CDR1 SGHNT and CDR2 YENEEA. This CDR3 comprises 13 residues. The V gene lost 0 bases and the J gene lost 10 bases, with 12 bases spanning the gap. CDR3 sequence reads: CASSLDAWEVAFF. The CDR3 DNA reads as TGTGCCAGCAGCTTAGATGCCTGGGAGGTAGCTTTCTTT. The whole variable domain, filled in from reference TRBV11-3 and TRBJ1-1, reads EAGVVQSPRYKIIEKKQPVAFWCNPISGHNTLYWYLQNLGQGPELLIRYENEEAVDDSQLPKDRFSAERLKGVDSTLKIQPAELGDSAVYLCASSLDAWEVAFFGQGTRLTVV.

A note on this clonotype: Possible read error: a much larger clone is one base away. V is TRBV20-1 and J is TRBJ2-6, with unresolved D. Germline assignment: CDR1 DFQATT and CDR2 SNEGSKA (reference sequence). The CDR3 loop spans 12 amino acids. Written as DNA, the CDR3 is TGCGGTGCTTACTCTGGGGCCAACGTCCTGACTTTC. It translates to CGAYSGANVLTF.

This clonotype came up a few times. This chain connects TRBV5-1 to TRBJ2-1; TRBD2 aligns across 10 bases. The V gene's germline CDR1 is SGHRS and CDR2 YFSETQ. V lost 4 bases, J lost 4 bases, and 8 bases stayed unmatched. This CDR3 contains 16 residues. The CDR3 loop reads CASSPRSAGGYNEQFF. CDR3 DNA sequence: TGCGCCAGCAGCCCTAGATCAGCGGGAGGGTACAATGAGCAGTTCTTC.

About this clonotype: The final CDR3 position lacks the conserved phenylalanine or tryptophan, pointing to a likely read error. The chain employs TRBV4-3 and TRBJ2-1; tentative D call: TRBD2 (6 bases). The CDR3 extends over 16 amino acids. Germline loops: CDR1 LGHNA, CDR2 YSLEER. Trimming took off 1 base at V and 5 bases at J, with 15 bases between the two ends. The CDR3 nucleotides read TGCGCCAGCAGCCAAGGGAGCGCGGGATCTAACAATGAGCAGTTCTCC. Translating it yields CASSQGSAGSNNEQFS.

The sample holds many counts of this clonotype. V is TRBV12-3 or TRBV12-4 and J is TRBJ2-2, with TRBD2 matching 9 bases. V lost 5 bases to trimming and J lost 7 bases; unmatched junction nucleotides: 8. The CDR3 spans 15 residues. CDR3 region: CASSSSGGFSGELFF. CDR3 nucleotides: TGTGCCAGCAGTAGTAGCGGGGGATTTAGCGGGGAGCTGTTTTTT.

About this clonotype: One junction end disagrees with the germline gene, perhaps due to a read error. The V and J genes are TRBV6-5 and TRBJ2-7; 9 bases line up with TRBD1. The CDR3 is made up of 13 amino acids. CDR1 is MNHEY, CDR2 SVGAGI, per germline. The CDR3 DNA follows: TGTACCAGCGAGGGGACAGGGTCCTACGAGCAATACTTC. The encoded protein is CTSEGTGSYEQYF.

Of note for this clonotype: Mismatch with germline at one junction end may stem from a read error. V and J are TRBV11-3 and TRBJ2-7; 9 nucleotides align to TRBD2. Germline V gene data show CDR1 as SGHNT and CDR2 as YENEEA. CDR3 size: 15 residues. The CDR3 loop reads CASRRASGASYEQYF. As DNA, the CDR3 is TGTGCCAGCAGGAGGGCTAGCGGGGCCTCCTACGAGCAATACTTC.

This clonotype was counted many times. This sequence joins TRBV5-6 and TRBJ2-1; 10 nucleotides line up with TRBD2. This CDR3 has 17 residues. Germline V lookup: CDR1 SGHDT, CDR2 YYEEEE. The trim removed 4 bases at V and 6 bases at J, leaving 13 bases unmatched. The CDR3 is CASSPSSAGGPSNEQFF. Here the CDR3 DNA reads TGTGCCAGCAGCCCCTCTTCAGCGGGAGGGCCATCCAATGAGCAGTTCTTC.